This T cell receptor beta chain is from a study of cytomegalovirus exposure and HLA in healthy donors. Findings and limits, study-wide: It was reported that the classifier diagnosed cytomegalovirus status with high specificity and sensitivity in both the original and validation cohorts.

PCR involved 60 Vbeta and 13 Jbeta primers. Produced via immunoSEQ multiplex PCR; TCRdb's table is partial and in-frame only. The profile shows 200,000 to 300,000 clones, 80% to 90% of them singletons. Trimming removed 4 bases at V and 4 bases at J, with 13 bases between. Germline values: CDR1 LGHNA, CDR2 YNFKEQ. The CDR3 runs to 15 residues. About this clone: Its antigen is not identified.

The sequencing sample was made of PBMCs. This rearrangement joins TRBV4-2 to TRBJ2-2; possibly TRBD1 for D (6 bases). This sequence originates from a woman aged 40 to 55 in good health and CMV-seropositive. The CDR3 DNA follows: TGTGCCAGCAGCCCCATCCAGGACAGCACCGGGGAGCTGTTTTTT. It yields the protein CASSPIQDSTGELFF.